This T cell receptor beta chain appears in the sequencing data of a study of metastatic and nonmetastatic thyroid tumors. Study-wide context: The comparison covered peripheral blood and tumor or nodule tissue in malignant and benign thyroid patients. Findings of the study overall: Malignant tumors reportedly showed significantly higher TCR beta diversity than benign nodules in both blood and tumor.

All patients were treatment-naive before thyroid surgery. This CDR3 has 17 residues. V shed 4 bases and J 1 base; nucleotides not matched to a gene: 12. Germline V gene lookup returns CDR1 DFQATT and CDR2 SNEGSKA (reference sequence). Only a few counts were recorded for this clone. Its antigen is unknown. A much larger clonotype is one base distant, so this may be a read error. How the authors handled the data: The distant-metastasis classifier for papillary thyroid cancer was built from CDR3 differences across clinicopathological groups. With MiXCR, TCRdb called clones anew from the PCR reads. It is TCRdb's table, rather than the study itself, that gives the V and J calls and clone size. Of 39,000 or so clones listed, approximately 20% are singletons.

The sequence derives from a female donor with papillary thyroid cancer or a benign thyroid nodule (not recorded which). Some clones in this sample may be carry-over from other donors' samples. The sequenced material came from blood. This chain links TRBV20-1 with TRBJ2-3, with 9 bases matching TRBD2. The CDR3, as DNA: TGCAGTGCTACCTTAAAAGGACTAGCGAGAGGCACAGATACGCAGTATTTT. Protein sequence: CSATLKGLARGTDTQYF.